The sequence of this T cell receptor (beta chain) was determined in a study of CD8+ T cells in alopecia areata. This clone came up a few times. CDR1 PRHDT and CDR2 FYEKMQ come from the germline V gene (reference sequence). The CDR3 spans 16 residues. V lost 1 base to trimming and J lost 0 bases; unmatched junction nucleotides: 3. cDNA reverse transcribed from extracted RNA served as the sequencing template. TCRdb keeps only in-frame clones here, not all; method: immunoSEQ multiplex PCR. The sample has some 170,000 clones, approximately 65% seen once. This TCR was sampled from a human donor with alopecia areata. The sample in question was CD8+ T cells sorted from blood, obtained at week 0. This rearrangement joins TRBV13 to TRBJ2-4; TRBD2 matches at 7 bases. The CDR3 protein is CASSLAAGLAKNIQYF. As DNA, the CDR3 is TGTGCCAGCAGCTTAGCAGCGGGGTTAGCCAAAAACATTCAGTACTTC.